A single sample gave rise to the 5 T cell receptor beta chains below, sequenced in a study of T-cell reconstitution after alpha-beta-depleted transplantation in children. Unique molecular identifiers featured in how the TCRbeta library was prepared. TCRdb re-called the PCR reads through MiXCR, storing one row per CDR3 protein. The data contain some 120,000 distinct CDR3 sequences, around 9.8% of them singletons. The sequences come from PBMCs, mostly from graft donor cells, collected 180 days after TCRalphabeta/CD19-depleted stem cell transplant. The receptors stem from a girl in the first two years of life who had a stem cell transplant for combined immunodeficiency, so the T cells may come from the graft donor.

The CDR3 DNA is TGCAGTGCTCAAAGACAGGTGGGGGCCTACGAGCAGTACTTC. Its translation: CSAQRQVGAYEQYF. The chain combines TRBV20-1 with TRBJ2-7, with a possible D match to TRBD1 (6 bases). The length of the CDR3 is 14 residues. CDR1 DFQATT and CDR2 SNEGSKA come from the germline V gene (reference sequence). The V end lost 5 bases, the J end lost 2 bases, and 16 bases lay between the germline ends.

This clonotype has just a few counts. This chain connects TRBV6-2 or TRBV6-3 to TRBJ2-1, with a weak D call TRBD1 (6 bases). This CDR3 spans 17 amino acids. Germline V gene lookup returns CDR1 MNHEY and CDR2 SVGEGT. The V and J ends lost 2 bases and 4 bases respectively, with 18 bases between them. CDR3 nucleotides: TGTGCCAGCAGTTACCCAGGACAGAGCACCAAGTACAATGAGCAGTTCTTC. This codes for CASSYPGQSTKYNEQFF.

The chain joins TRBV7-2 to TRBJ2-2; D is ambiguous. V was pared by 1 base and J by 8 bases, with 8 bases between. The germline V gene encodes CDR1 SGHTA and CDR2 FQGNSA. The CDR3 loop spans 13 amino acids. This chain's CDR3 is CASSLVQIGELFF. Written as DNA, the CDR3 is TGTGCCAGCAGCTTAGTGCAGATAGGGGAGCTGTTTTTT.

The chain joins TRBV28 to TRBJ2-7; 7 bases map to TRBD1. This CDR3 is built from 15 residues. V was pared by 5 bases and J by 4 bases, with 11 bases of the junction left unmatched. Germline V lookup: CDR1 MDHEN, CDR2 SYDVKM. CDR3 DNA sequence: TGTGCCAGCAGTCCTCCGCCCGGGACAGTTTACGAGCAGTACTTC. It yields the protein CASSPPPGTVYEQYF.

This clonotype was observed many times. The CDR3 is CSARVQGSSYEQYF. The CDR3 DNA reads TGCAGTGCTAGAGTACAGGGGAGTTCCTACGAGCAGTACTTC. V is TRBV20-1 and J is TRBJ2-7; TRBD1 matches at 7 bases. After removal of 1 base from V and 1 base from J, the junction contained 4 bases not matched to a gene. This CDR3 has 14 residues. Looked up from germline, CDR1 is DFQATT and CDR2 is SNEGSKA (reference sequence).